The sequence of this TCR beta chain was determined in a study of cytomegalovirus exposure and HLA in healthy donors. Researchers ran the PCR with 60 Vbeta and 13 Jbeta primers. In the original processing: About 11 million of the roughly 80 million unique TCR beta chains counted in a later analysis were shared. The repertoire was sequenced with immunoSEQ multiplex PCR; TCRdb's copy has only in-frame clones and lacks some. V, J and clone size are those of that table, while D and trimming were read from the DNA. The sample has 90,000 to 150,000 clones, about three fifths seen once. Donors likely had unrecorded immune exposures despite being nominally healthy when sampled. V gave up 7 bases and J gave up 1 base; unmatched junction bases: 5. The germline gives CDR1 MNHEY, CDR2 SMNVEV (reference sequence). CDR3 length: 15 amino acids. A few counts support this clone.

The receptor was isolated from a man aged 35 to 55 in good health and CMV-seropositive. The V and J genes are TRBV27 and TRBJ2-7; 12 bases line up with TRBD2. Sequencing was carried out using PBMCs. As DNA, the CDR3 is TGTGCCAGCACGTCGCTAGCGGGAGGGTCCTACGAGCAGTACTTC. Translation: CASTSLAGGSYEQYF.